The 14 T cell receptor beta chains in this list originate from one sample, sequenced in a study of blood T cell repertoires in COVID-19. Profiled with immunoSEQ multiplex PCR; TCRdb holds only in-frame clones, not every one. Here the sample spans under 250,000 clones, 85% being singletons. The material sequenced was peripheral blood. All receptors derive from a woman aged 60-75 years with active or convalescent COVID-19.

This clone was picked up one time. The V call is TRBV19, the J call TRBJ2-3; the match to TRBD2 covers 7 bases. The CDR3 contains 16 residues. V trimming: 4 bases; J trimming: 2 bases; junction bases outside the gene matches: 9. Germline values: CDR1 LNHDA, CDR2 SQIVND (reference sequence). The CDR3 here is CASSNELARYTDTQYF. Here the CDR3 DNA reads TGTGCCAGTAGTAACGAACTAGCGAGATACACAGATACGCAGTATTTT.

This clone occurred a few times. The CDR3 region has the DNA TGTGCCAGCAGCCCCCGGGGTAGCGGGCTCTACAATGAGCAGTTCTTC. As protein: CASSPRGSGLYNEQFF. The V and J genes are TRBV7-9 and TRBJ2-1, with 7 bases that match TRBD2. Germline lookup yields CDR1 SEHNR and CDR2 FQNEAQ (reference sequence). The CDR3 consists of 16 residues. V lost 5 bases to trimming and J lost 3 bases; unmatched junction nucleotides: 10.

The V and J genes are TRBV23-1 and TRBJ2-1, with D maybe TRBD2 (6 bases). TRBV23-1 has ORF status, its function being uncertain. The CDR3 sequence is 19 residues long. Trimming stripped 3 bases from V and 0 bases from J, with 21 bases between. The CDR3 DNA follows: TGCGCCAGCAGTCAGCCCAGATCACAAGGACTAAGCTCCTACAATGAGCAGTTCTTC. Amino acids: CASSQPRSQGLSSYNEQFF.

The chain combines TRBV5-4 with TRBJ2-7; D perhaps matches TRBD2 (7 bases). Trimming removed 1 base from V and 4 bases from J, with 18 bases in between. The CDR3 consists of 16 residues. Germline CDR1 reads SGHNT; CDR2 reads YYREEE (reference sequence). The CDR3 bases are TGTGCCAGCAGCTTGAGATTGAGTGCGGGGGCGTACGAGCAGTACTTC. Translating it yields CASSLRLSAGAYEQYF.

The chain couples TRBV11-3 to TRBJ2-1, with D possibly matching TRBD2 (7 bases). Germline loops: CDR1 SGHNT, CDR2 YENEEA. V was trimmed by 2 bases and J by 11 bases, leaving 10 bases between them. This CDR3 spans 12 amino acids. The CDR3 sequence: CASSLRGAQQFF. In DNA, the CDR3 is TGTGCCAGCAGCTTACGGGGGGCACAGCAGTTCTTC.

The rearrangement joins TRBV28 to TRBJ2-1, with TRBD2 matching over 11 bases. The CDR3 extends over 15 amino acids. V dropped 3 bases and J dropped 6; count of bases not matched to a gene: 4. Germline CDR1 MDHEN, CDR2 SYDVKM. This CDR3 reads CASSFGTSGINEQFF. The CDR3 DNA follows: TGTGCCAGCAGTTTCGGGACTAGCGGCATCAATGAGCAGTTCTTC.

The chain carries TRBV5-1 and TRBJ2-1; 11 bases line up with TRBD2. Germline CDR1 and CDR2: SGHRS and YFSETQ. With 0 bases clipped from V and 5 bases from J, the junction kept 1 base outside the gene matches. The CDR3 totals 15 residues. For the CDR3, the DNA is TGCGCCAGCAGCTTGGTACTAGCGGGGGACAATGAGCAGTTCTTC. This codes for CASSLVLAGDNEQFF.

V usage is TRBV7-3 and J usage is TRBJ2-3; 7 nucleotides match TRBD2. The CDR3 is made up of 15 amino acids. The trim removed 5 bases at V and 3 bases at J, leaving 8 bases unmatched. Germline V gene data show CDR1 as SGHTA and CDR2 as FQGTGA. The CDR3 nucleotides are TGTGCCAGCAGCCTAGTCGGGGGAGGGACAGATACGCAGTATTTT. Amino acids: CASSLVGGGTDTQYF.

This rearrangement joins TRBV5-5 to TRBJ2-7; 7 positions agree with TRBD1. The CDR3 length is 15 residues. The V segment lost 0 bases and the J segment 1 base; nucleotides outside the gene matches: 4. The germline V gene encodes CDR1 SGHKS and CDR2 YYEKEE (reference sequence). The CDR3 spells CASSLGQGRSYEQYF. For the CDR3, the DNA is TGTGCCAGCAGCTTGGGACAGGGTAGGTCCTACGAGCAGTACTTC.

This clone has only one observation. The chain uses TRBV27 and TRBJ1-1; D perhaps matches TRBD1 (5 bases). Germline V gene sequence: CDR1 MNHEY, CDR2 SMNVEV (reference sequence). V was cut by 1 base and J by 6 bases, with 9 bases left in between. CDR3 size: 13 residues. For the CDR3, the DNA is TGTGCCAGCAGTTTATTAGGGGCGGCTGAAGCTTTCTTT. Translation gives CASSLLGAAEAFF.

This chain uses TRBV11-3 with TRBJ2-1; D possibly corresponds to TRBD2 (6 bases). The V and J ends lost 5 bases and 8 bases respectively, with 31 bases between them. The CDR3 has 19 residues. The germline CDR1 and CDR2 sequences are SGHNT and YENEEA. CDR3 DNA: TGTGCCAGCAGCCCCCGAGGTAGGAGGGCTAGCGTCAATGAGGATGAGCAGTTCTTC. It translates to CASSPRGRRASVNEDEQFF.

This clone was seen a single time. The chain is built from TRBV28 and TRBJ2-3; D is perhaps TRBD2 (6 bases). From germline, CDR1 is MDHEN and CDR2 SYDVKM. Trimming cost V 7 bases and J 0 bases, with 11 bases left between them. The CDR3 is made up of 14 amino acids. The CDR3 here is CASTRGYSTDTQYF. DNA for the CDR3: TGTGCCAGCACCCGGGGGTACAGCACAGATACGCAGTATTTT.

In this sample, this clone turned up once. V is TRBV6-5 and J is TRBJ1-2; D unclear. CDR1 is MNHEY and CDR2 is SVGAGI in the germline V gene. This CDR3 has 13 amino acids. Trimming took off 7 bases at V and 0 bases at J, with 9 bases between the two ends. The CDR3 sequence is CASIDTTNYGYTF. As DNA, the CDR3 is TGTGCCAGCATCGATACAACTAACTATGGCTACACCTTC.

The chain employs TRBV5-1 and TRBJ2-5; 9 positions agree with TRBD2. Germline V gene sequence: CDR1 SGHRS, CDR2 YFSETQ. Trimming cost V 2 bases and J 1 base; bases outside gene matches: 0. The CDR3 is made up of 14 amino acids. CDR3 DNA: TGCGCCAGCAGCTTTAGCGGGGGCCAAGAGACCCAGTACTTC. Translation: CASSFSGGQETQYF.